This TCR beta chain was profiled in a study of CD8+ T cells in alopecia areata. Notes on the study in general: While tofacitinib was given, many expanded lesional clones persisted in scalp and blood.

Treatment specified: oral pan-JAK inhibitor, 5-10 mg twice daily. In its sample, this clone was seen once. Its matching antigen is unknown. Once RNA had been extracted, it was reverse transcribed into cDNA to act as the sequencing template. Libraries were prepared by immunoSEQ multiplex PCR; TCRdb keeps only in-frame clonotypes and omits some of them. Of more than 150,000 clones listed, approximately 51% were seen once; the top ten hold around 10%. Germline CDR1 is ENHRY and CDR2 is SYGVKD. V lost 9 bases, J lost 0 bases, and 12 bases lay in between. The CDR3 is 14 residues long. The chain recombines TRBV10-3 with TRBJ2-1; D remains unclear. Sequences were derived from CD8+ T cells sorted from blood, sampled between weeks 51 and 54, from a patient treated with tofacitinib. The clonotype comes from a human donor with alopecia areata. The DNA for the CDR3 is TGTGCCATTGGAAAGGGTAGCTCCTACAATGAGCAGTTCTTC. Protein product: CAIGKGSSYNEQFF.